The rows below give T cell receptor beta chains drawn from one sample of a study of monozygotic twins with inflammatory bowel disease. TCRdb re-called the 5' RACE reads and shows each CDR3 protein once, DNA omitted. This repertoire includes roughly 330,000 distinct CDR3 sequences. Sequencing was performed on blood. The receptors were sampled from a human donor with ulcerative colitis or Crohn's disease, or a healthy co-twin of an affected twin (not recorded which). Each CDR3 is given with its conserved first and last residue. The size entry is marked missing in some rows and otherwise reads once, few, many or a size class.

j_call v_call clone_size cdr3_aa
TRBJ1-4 TRBV10-2 . CASSGRTDPATNEKLFF
TRBJ2-3 TRBV5-1 . CASRLTGVPTDTQYF
TRBJ1-4 TRBV19 . CASKRIKFGTNEKLFF
TRBJ1-2 TRBV28 . CASSSLQVAYGYTF
TRBJ2-1 TRBV3-1 . CASSRQGIDNEQFF
TRBJ1-5 TRBV12-3/TRBV12-4 . CASSSHRDRLQPQHF
TRBJ2-1 TRBV24-1 medium-sized CATSDSGTRIQLQTDNEQFF
TRBJ1-1 TRBV18 . CASSPGLNAEAFF
TRBJ2-5 TRBV5-1 . CASSFGTAGKETQYF
TRBJ1-4 TRBV4-1 . CASSHEQGNEKLFF
TRBJ2-1 TRBV5-1 . CASSSLTPNEQFF
TRBJ1-4 TRBV20-1 . CSARVRGGASNEKLFF
TRBJ2-7 TRBV19 . CASSMMGPTYEQYF
TRBJ2-7 TRBV5-1 . CASTQDLSYEQYF
TRBJ2-1 TRBV5-5 . CASSRTSGDYNEQFF
TRBJ2-1 TRBV11-2 . CASSLEQGAVSEQFF
TRBJ2-2 TRBV2 . CASSENGELFF
TRBJ2-3 TRBV5-1 . CASSSPAQPTTDTQYF
TRBJ2-7 TRBV28 . CASRPPGDSGRMYEQYF
TRBJ2-7 TRBV28 . CASSGGGYSYEQYF
TRBJ2-2 TRBV24-1 . CATSDPRAPNTGELFF
TRBJ1-5 TRBV3-1 . CASSQGAGNQPQHF
TRBJ1-4 TRBV6-6 . CASSYRQGFEKLFF
TRBJ2-5 TRBV11-3 . CASSLGKKYQETQYF
TRBJ2-1 TRBV11-2 . CASSSLAGGTKHISYNEQFF
TRBJ1-5 TRBV21-1 . CASSNTPPPGHQPQHF